This T cell receptor (beta chain) was obtained from a study of CD8+ T cells in alopecia areata. Notes on the study in general: Higher clonality than in normal scalp was seen in lesional scalp, especially alopecia totalis/universalis.

This clone was counted between two and nine times. Its antigen remains unknown. Germline V gene data show CDR1 as MNHNY and CDR2 as SVGAGI (reference sequence). After removal of 7 bases from V and 7 bases from J, the junction contained 13 bases not matched to a gene. The CDR3 consists of 15 residues. Investigators isolated RNA and reverse transcribed it into cDNA to act as the sequencing template. Here immunoSEQ multiplex PCR was the method, and the copy in TCRdb shows in-frame clones only, minus some. The sample lists about 180,000 clones; about 63% were seen once. The TCR originated in a human donor with alopecia areata. Specimen: CD4+ T cells sorted from blood, collected at week 0. The V gene is TRBV6-6, the J gene TRBJ1-5; the match to TRBD1 covers 7 bases. The CDR3 protein is CASTQEGAAIQPQHF. The CDR3 DNA sequence: TGTGCCAGCACTCAAGAGGGGGCAGCTATCCAGCCCCAGCATTTT.